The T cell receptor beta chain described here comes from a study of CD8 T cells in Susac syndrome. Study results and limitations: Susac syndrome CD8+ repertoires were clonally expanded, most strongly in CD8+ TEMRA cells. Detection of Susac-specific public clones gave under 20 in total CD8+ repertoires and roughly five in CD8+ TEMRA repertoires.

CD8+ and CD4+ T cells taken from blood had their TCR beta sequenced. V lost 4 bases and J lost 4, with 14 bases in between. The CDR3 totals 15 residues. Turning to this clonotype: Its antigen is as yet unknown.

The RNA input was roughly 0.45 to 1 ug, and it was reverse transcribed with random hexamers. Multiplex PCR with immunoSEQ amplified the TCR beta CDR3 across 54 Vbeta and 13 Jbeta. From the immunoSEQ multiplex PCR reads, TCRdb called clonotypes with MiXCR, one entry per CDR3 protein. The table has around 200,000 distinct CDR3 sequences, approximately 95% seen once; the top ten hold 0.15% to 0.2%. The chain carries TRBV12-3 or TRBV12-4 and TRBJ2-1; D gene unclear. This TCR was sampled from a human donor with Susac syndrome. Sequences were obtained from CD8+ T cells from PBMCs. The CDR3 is CASSYLNSEYNEQFF. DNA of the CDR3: TGTGCCAGCAGTTACTTAAACAGCGAGTACAATGAGCAGTTCTTC.